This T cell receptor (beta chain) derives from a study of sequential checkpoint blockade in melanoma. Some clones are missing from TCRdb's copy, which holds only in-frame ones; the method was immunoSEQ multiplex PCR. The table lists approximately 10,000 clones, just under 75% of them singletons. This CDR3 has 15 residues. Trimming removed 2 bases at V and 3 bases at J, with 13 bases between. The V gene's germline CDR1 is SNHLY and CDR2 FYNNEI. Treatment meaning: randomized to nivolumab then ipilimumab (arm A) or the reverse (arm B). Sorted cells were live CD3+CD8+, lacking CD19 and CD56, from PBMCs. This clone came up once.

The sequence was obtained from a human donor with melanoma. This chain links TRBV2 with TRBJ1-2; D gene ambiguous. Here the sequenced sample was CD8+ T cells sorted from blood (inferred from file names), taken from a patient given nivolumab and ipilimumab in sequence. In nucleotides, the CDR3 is TGTGCCAGCAGTGAATTTCGGGGATTGGACTATGGCTACACCTTC. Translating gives CASSEFRGLDYGYTF. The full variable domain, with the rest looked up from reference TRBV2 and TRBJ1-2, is EPEVTQTPSHQVTQMGQEVILRCVPISNHLYFYWYRQILGQKVEFLVSFYNNEISEKSEIFDDQFSVERPDGSNFTLKIRSTKLEDSAMYFCASSEFRGLDYGYTFGSGTRLTVV.